This T cell receptor beta chain derives from a study of cytomegalovirus exposure and HLA in healthy donors. Background on the study: There were roughly 80 million unique TCRs (from HLA-typed donors) in an early data release. General study findings and limits: In an earlier analysis, productive rearrangement rates for most beta V segments clustered near 90% or 30%.

There are 20 residues in the CDR3. Germline V gene lookup returns CDR1 SGHDN and CDR2 FVKESK. V lost 1 base and J 8 bases, leaving 29 bases between the germline ends. 60 Vbeta and 13 Jbeta primers were used in PCR. The repertoire was sequenced with immunoSEQ multiplex PCR; TCRdb's copy has only in-frame clones and lacks some. The sample shows roughly 100,000 clones, around four fifths of them seen only once. Each of the donors was a healthy bone marrow donor. These donors counted as nominally healthy when sampled, but unrecorded immune exposures were likely. To note about this clone: As yet, its antigen is unknown.

The source of this sequence is a man aged 45-65 years in good health and CMV-seronegative. Material for sequencing was PBMCs. The V and J genes are TRBV14 and TRBJ1-4, with a weak D call TRBD1 (6 bases). The CDR3 bases are TGTGCCAGCAGCCAAGGATGGACGACAGGTTCTATGCGTCCCGACGAAAAACTGTTTTTT. Protein: CASSQGWTTGSMRPDEKLFF.